This TCR beta chain came from a study of T cell responses to AZD1222 COVID-19 vaccine. Study-level background: Second doses were pooled across both intervals (about 4 or about 12 weeks).

CDR3 size: 13 residues. V was pared by 1 base and J by 7 bases, with 6 bases between. Germline V gives CDR1 SGHKS, CDR2 YYEKEE (reference sequence). Profiled with immunoSEQ multiplex PCR; TCRdb holds only in-frame clones, not every one. The sample contains 65,000 to 85,000 clones, 84% of which appear only once. The sequence came from an adult in good health. The rearrangement links TRBV5-5 to TRBJ1-6; D unclear. The material sequenced was peripheral blood, taken on day 0 of AZD1222 vaccination. CDR3 sequence reads: CASSLLGNSPLHF. In DNA, the CDR3 is TGTGCCAGCAGCTTGTTGGGGAATTCACCCCTCCACTTT.